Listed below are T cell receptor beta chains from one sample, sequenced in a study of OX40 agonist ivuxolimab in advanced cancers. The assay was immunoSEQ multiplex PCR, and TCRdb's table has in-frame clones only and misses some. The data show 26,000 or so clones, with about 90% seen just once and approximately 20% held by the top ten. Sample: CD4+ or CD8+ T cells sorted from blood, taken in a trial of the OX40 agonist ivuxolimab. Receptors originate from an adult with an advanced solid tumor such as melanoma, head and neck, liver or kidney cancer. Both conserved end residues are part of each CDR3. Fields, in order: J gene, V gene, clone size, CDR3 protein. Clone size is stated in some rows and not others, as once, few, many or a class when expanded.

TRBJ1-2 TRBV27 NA CASSTTGVGGYTF
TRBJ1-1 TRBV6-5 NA CASSYPSGGGGTEAFF
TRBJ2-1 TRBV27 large CASGTGRDEQFF
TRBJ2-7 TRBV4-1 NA CASSQDAGWEQYF
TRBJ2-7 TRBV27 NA CASSLIGASSYEQYF
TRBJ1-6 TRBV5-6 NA CASSLGQGVGSPLHF
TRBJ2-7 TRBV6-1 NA CASSNGGLYEQYF
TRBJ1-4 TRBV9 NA CASTPTGEDIGEKLFF
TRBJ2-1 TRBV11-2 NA CASSLEPWIIRDNEQFF
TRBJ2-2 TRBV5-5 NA CASSFNTGELFF